This passage covers 2 T cell receptor beta chains from one sample sequenced in a study of cytomegalovirus exposure and HLA in healthy donors. PCR amplification relied on 60 Vbeta primers (plus 13 Jbeta primers). TCRdb keeps only in-frame clones here, not all; method: immunoSEQ multiplex PCR. The sample holds approximately 93,000 clones, less than 80% seen once. The material sequenced was PBMCs. All receptors come from a woman aged 40 to 50 in good health and CMV-seronegative.

This clone was seen a few times. The chain recombines TRBV9 with TRBJ2-7, with TRBD1 identical over 9 bases. Germline V gene data show CDR1 as SGDLS and CDR2 as YYNGEE. The CDR3 is made up of 14 amino acids. Trimming took 0 bases from V and 2 from J; bases not matched to a gene: 0. The CDR3 is CASSVGDRAYEQYF. CDR3 DNA sequence: TGTGCCAGCAGCGTAGGGGACAGGGCCTACGAGCAGTACTTC.

This clone was counted a few times. The chain links TRBV6-5 to TRBJ1-1, with D unresolved. Germline V gene lookup returns CDR1 MNHEY and CDR2 SVGAGI. V lost 2 bases to trimming and J lost 6 bases, with 10 bases between them. The CDR3 consists of 13 residues. CDR3 nucleotides: TGTGCCAGCAGTTACCGGGCCGGGGCTGAAGCTTTCTTT. Translating it yields CASSYRAGAEAFF.